The rows below give T cell receptor beta chains drawn from one sample of a study of cytomegalovirus exposure and HLA in healthy donors. The protocol was immunoSEQ multiplex PCR, while the TCRdb copy is restricted to in-frame clones and leaves out a portion. In the table there are just over 150,000 clones, less than 85% of which are singletons. Sequenced sample: PBMCs. These receptor sequences come from a woman between 50 and 59 years old in good health and CMV-seropositive. Each CDR3 is given with its conserved first and last residue. D genes are given only for firm matches. Clone size, where shown, is once, few, many, or a class for clones that have expanded.

v_call	d_call	clone_size	j_call	cdr3_nt	cdr3_aa
TRBV5-1	-	-	TRBJ2-3	TGCGCCAGCAAATTACGGGGGACAGATACGCAGTATTTT	CASKLRGTDTQYF
TRBV7-6	-	-	TRBJ1-6	TGTGCCAGCAGCTTAGTGGACAGAGGAAATTCACCCCTCCACTTT	CASSLVDRGNSPLHF
TRBV5-6	TRBD1	once	TRBJ2-4	TGTGCCAGCAGCATGGGACAGGGGCGAGATAAAAACATTCAGTACTTC	CASSMGQGRDKNIQYF
TRBV7-2	-	-	TRBJ2-3	TGTGCCAGCAGCTTAGGAGTCAGGTCAACGCAGTATTTT	CASSLGVRSTQYF
TRBV5-4	-	-	TRBJ1-1	TGTGCCAGCAGCTTTCGGGGGAACACTGAAGCTTTCTTT	CASSFRGNTEAFF
TRBV25-1	TRBD1	-	TRBJ1-2	TGTGCCAGCAGCCGCAGGGGGACAGGGGGGACTAGCTATGGCTACACCTTC	CASSRRGTGGTSYGYTF
TRBV7-8	TRBD2	-	TRBJ2-2	TGTGCCAGCAGCCCCTTGGGGGGGGACACCGGGGAGCTGTTTTTT	CASSPLGGDTGELFF
TRBV9	TRBD1	few	TRBJ2-6	TGTGCCAGCAGCCCTACCGGGACAGGGGCCTCTGGGGCCAACGTCCTGACTTTC	CASSPTGTGASGANVLTF
TRBV2	TRBD1	-	TRBJ1-1	TGTGCCAGCGGGTGGGAGACAGGGGGAGGATTTAAGAACACTGAAGCTTTCTTT	CASGWETGGGFKNTEAFF
TRBV10-3	TRBD1	-	TRBJ2-2	TGTGCCATCAGTGAGTACAGGGGGCTAAACACCGGGGAGCTGTTTTTT	CAISEYRGLNTGELFF
TRBV7-2	TRBD2	-	TRBJ2-3	TGTGCCAGCAGGTCAATTCCGGGACTAGCGGACACAGATACGCAGTATTTT	CASRSIPGLADTDTQYF
TRBV6-6	TRBD2	-	TRBJ2-1	TGTGCCAGCAGCCCCGGTGGGACTAACTACAATGAGCAGTTCTTC	CASSPGGTNYNEQFF
TRBV28	TRBD1	once	TRBJ1-6	TGTGCCAGCAGTTTTGACAGGGGTAGTTCACCCCTCCACTTT	CASSFDRGSSPLHF
TRBV9	TRBD1	-	TRBJ1-5	TGTGCCAGCAGCCCTGCAGGGGGTAGCAATCAGCCCCAGCATTTT	CASSPAGGSNQPQHF
TRBV11-1	-	few	TRBJ2-7	TGTGCCAGCAGCTTAACCGGGACACCAGATTACGAGCAGTACTTC	CASSLTGTPDYEQYF
TRBV7-9	-	few	TRBJ2-1	TGTGCCAGCAGCAGCCTTTTCAATGAGCAGTTCTTC	CASSSLFNEQFF
TRBV5-1	-	-	TRBJ2-2	TGCGCCAGCAGACTAGCCAGGAACACCGGGGAGCTGTTTTTT	CASRLARNTGELFF
TRBV2	-	-	TRBJ2-1	TGTGCCAGCACTTTATACAATGAGCAGTTCTTC	CASTLYNEQFF
TRBV18	-	few	TRBJ2-2	TGTGCCAGCTCAACCCTACTAGCCCGGGAGCTGTTTTTT	CASSTLLARELFF
TRBV27	-	-	TRBJ2-3	TGTGCCAGCAGTCAAGCGGATACGCAGTATTTT	CASSQADTQYF
TRBV7-9	-	-	TRBJ2-7	TGTGCCAGCAGCTTAACTAGGGACGAGCAGTACTTC	CASSLTRDEQYF
TRBV6-5	-	-	TRBJ1-2	TGTGCCAGCAGTGCCGGGACAAGGGATGGCTACACCTTC	CASSAGTRDGYTF
TRBV9	-	-	TRBJ2-2	TGTGCCAGCACTTTCAGGGGATCCGGGGAGCTGTTTTTT	CASTFRGSGELFF
TRBV28	-	once	TRBJ1-1	TGTGCCAGCAGAGAAACGATGTATCGGGGGGCGAACACTGAAGCTTTCTTT	CASRETMYRGANTEAFF
TRBV13	-	-	TRBJ2-7	TGTGCCAGCAGCGGGGGGGCAGACGAGCAGTACTTC	CASSGGADEQYF
TRBV18	-	-	TRBJ1-2	TGTGCCAGCTCACTGGAAGAGGATGGTGGCTACACCTTC	CASSLEEDGGYTF
TRBV27	TRBD2	once	TRBJ2-1	TGTGCCAGCAGTATATGGTCTGGGATGGGGGGGAACAATGAGCAGTTCTTC	CASSIWSGMGGNNEQFF
TRBV10-3	-	-	TRBJ1-5	TGTGCCATCAGTGCCTCACAAGGGGGCAATCAGCCCCAGCATTTT	CAISASQGGNQPQHF
TRBV9	-	-	TRBJ1-2	TGTGCCAGCAGCGCGCAGAACAGGGTTGGCTACACCTTC	CASSAQNRVGYTF
TRBV4-3	TRBD2	-	TRBJ2-7	TGCGCCAGCAGCCAGATAGCGGGGGGCGCCTACGAGCAGTACTTC	CASSQIAGGAYEQYF
TRBV29-1	TRBD2	-	TRBJ2-7	TGCAGCGTTTTAGGGACTAGTCCCGAGCAGTACTTC	CSVLGTSPEQYF
TRBV19	TRBD2	-	TRBJ2-2	TGTGCCAGTAGTCTTCGACTAGCTTTGGTCACCGGGGAGCTGTTTTTT	CASSLRLALVTGELFF
TRBV11-2	-	-	TRBJ1-1	TGTGCCAGCAGCGATCACGCGGGGGGCCGCACTGAAGCTTTCTTT	CASSDHAGGRTEAFF
TRBV19	-	-	TRBJ1-2	TGTGCCAGTAGTGCCACAGGTACTAACTATGGCTACACCTTC	CASSATGTNYGYTF
TRBV4-3	-	-	TRBJ1-1	TGCGCCAGCAGCCAAGACGGGGGGGGAGGAACTGAAGCTTTCTTT	CASSQDGGGGTEAFF
TRBV7-2	TRBD1	-	TRBJ1-2	TGTGCCAGCAGCCCACCCGGACAGGGGCGGTATGGCTACACCTTC	CASSPPGQGRYGYTF
TRBV6-1	-	-	TRBJ1-2	TGTGCCAGCAGTGAACCTATCAGGGCTTACTATGGCTACACCTTC	CASSEPIRAYYGYTF
TRBV7-9	TRBD1	-	TRBJ2-1	TGTGCCAGCAGTCAGCGCCGGGACAGGGGGTTCAATGAGCAGTTCTTC	CASSQRRDRGFNEQFF
TRBV7-2	TRBD1	once	TRBJ2-3	TGTGCCAGCAGCTTCGACAGGGGTCCCGATACGCAGTATTTT	CASSFDRGPDTQYF
TRBV19	-	-	TRBJ1-2	TGTGCCAGTAGTTTGGGGCCGCCTTATGGCTACACCTTC	CASSLGPPYGYTF
TRBV6-1	-	-	TRBJ1-5	TGTGCCAGCAGTGGGGGTTTAAAGTCGGGAGCCTATAGCAATCAGCCCCAGCATTTT	CASSGGLKSGAYSNQPQHF
TRBV30	-	-	TRBJ2-1	TGTGCTCTCGGCGGGCCCGAGCAGTTCTTC	CALGGPEQFF
TRBV7-9	-	once	TRBJ1-2	TGTGCCAGCAGCTTAGAGGCGGAGAAACGCTACACCTTC	CASSLEAEKRYTF
TRBV6-6	TRBD1	-	TRBJ1-6	TGTGCCAGCAGTCCCCTGACAGGGCTGTCACCCCTCCACTTT	CASSPLTGLSPLHF
TRBV5-5	TRBD1	-	TRBJ1-4	TGTGCCAGCAGCTTAAACTTTGGACAGGGGTTTGATGAAAAACTGTTTTTT	CASSLNFGQGFDEKLFF
TRBV2	TRBD2	-	TRBJ2-3	TGTGCCAGCAGGATAGCGGGGGGTTCAGATACGCAGTATTTT	CASRIAGGSDTQYF
TRBV6-1	-	few	TRBJ2-7	TGTGCCAGCAGTGAAATAGCACAAAACTACGAGCAGTACTTC	CASSEIAQNYEQYF
TRBV6-1	-	once	TRBJ2-3	TGTGCCAGCAGGGGCACCGGGACATCCACAGATACGCAGTATTTT	CASRGTGTSTDTQYF
TRBV5-1	-	few	TRBJ1-2	TGCGCCAGCAGCTTGGGGAGCAGGGGAGGCTACACCTTC	CASSLGSRGGYTF
TRBV10-3	-	-	TRBJ2-1	TGTGCCATCAGTGCGGGCGGGGTCAATGAGCAGTTCTTC	CAISAGGVNEQFF
TRBV7-6	TRBD2	-	TRBJ2-2	TGTGCCAGCAGCTTAAGAACTAGCGGGGGCCTGAACACCGGGGAGCTGTTTTTT	CASSLRTSGGLNTGELFF
TRBV7-9	TRBD1	once	TRBJ2-7	TGTGCCAGCAGACCGACAGGGGTATACGAGCAGTACTTC	CASRPTGVYEQYF